These 5 T cell receptor beta chains share one sample of origin, sequenced in a study of immune cell composition in non-small cell lung cancer. Libraries were prepared by immunoSEQ multiplex PCR; TCRdb keeps only in-frame clonotypes and omits some of them. The sample lists 15,000 to 20,000 clones, 77% seen once, with roughly 9.2% in the top ten. Normal lung sampling was at least 3 cm from the tumour, as distant as possible. These same data were also listed under a study on CD4 T cells in lung cancer.

Sequencing input: non-adjacent lung tissue. The receptors here all came from a human donor with non-small cell lung cancer.

The V and J genes are TRBV6-1 and TRBJ2-3; D not resolved. Germline CDR1 and CDR2: MNHNS and SASEGT. V lost 2 bases, J lost 0 bases, and 3 bases lay in between. The CDR3 runs to 13 residues. CDR3 protein: CASSEISTDTQYF. The CDR3 DNA follows: TGTGCCAGCAGTGAAATAAGCACAGATACGCAGTATTTT.

This rearrangement joins TRBV5-8 to TRBJ1-5; TRBD1 might be the D (5 bases). Per the germline V gene, CDR1 is SGHTS and CDR2 is YDEGEE. There are 14 residues in the CDR3. Trimming took off 3 bases at V and 4 bases at J, with 11 bases between the two ends. The CDR3 sequence: CASSWASGNQPQHF. The CDR3, as DNA: TGTGCCAGCAGCTGGGCTTCAGGGAATCAGCCCCAGCATTTT.

The gene calls are TRBV7-2 and TRBJ1-5, with a tentative D call TRBD1 (5 bases). The V end lost 1 base, the J end lost 5 bases, and 18 bases lay between the germline ends. Germline-derived CDR1 and CDR2 are SGHTA and FQGNSA. The CDR3 has 17 amino acids. CDR3 region: CASSLGVTGGRDQPQHF. DNA for the CDR3: TGTGCCAGCAGCTTAGGGGTAACAGGCGGGCGCGATCAGCCCCAGCATTTT.

V and J are TRBV9 and TRBJ2-6; D is possibly TRBD2 (6 bases). Trimming took 0 bases from V and 4 from J, leaving 8 bases between them. From germline, CDR1 is SGDLS and CDR2 YYNGEE. CDR3 length: 15 residues. As DNA, the CDR3 is TGTGCCAGCAGCGTAGCTAGCGCGGGGGCCAACGTCCTGACTTTC. This codes for CASSVASAGANVLTF.

This rearrangement joins TRBV30 to TRBJ1-4; 10 bases map to TRBD1. Germline V lookup: CDR1 GTSNPN, CDR2 SVGIG (reference sequence). V shed 4 bases, J shed 8 bases, and the junction held 7 bases outside the gene matches. The CDR3 contains 14 residues. CDR3 DNA sequence: TGTGCCTGGACCCGGGACAGGGGTTACGAAAAACTGTTTTTT. Protein product: CAWTRDRGYEKLFF.